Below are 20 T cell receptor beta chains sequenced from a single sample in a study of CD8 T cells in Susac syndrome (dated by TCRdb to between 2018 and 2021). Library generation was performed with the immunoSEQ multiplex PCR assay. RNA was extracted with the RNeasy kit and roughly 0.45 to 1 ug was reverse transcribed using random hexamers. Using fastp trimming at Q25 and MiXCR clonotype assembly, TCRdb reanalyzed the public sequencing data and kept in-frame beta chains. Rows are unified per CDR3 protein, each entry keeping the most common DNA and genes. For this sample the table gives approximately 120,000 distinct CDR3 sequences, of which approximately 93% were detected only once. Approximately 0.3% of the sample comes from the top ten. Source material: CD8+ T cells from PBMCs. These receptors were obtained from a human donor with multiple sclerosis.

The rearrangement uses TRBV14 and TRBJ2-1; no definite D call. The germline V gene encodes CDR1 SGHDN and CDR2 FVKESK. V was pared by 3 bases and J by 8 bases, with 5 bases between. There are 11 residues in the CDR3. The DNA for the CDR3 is TGTGCCAGCAGCCAGGGCCATGAGCAGTTCTTC. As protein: CASSQGHEQFF.

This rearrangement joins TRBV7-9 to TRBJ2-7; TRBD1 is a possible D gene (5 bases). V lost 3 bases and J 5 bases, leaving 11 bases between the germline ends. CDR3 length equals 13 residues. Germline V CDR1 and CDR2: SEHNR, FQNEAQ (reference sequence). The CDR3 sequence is CASSFRVRDEQYF. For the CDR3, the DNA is TGTGCCAGCAGCTTCAGGGTTCGGGACGAGCAGTACTTC. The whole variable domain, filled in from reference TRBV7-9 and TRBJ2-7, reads DTGVSQNPRHKITKRGQNVTFRCDPISEHNRLYWYRQTLGQGPEFLTYFQNEAQLEKSRLLSDRFSAERPKGSFSTLEIQRTEQGDSAMYLCASSFRVRDEQYFGPGTRLTVT.

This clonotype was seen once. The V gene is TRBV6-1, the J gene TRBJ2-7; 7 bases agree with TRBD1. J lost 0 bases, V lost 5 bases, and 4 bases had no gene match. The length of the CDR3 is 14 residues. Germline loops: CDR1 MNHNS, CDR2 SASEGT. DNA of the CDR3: TGTGCCAGCAGTTTACAGGGGCGCTCCTACGAGCAGTACTTC. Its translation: CASSLQGRSYEQYF.

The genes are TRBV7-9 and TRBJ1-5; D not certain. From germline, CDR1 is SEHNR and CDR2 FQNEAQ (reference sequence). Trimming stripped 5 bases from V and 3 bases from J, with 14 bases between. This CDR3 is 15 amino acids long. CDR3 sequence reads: CASSPGWADNQPQHF. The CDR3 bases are TGTGCCAGCAGCCCAGGTTGGGCAGACAATCAGCCCCAGCATTTT.

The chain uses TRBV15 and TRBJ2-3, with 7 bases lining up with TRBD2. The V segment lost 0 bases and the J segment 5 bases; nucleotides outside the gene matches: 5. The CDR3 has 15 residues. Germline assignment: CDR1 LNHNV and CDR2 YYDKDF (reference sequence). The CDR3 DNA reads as TGTGCCACCAGCAGAGATATTGGGGAGGGAGATACGCAGTATTTT. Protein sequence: CATSRDIGEGDTQYF. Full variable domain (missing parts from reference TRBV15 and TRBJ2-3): DAMVIQNPRYQVTQFGKPVTLSCSQTLNHNVMYWYQQKSSQAPKLLFHYYDKDFNNEADTPDNFQSRRPNTSFCFLDIRSPGLGDTAMYLCATSRDIGEGDTQYFGPGTRLTVL.

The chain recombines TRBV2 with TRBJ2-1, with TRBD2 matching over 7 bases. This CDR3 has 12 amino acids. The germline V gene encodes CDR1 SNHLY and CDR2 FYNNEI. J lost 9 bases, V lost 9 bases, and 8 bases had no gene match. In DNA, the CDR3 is TGTGCCAGTCGGGGGGTAGAAGGTGAGCAGTTCTTC. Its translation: CASRGVEGEQFF.

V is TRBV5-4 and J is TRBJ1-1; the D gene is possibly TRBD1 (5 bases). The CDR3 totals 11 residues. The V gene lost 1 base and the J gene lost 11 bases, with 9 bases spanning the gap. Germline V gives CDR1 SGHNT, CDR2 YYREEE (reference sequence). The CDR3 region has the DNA TGTGCCAGCAGCTTGAAGGGGTTGGCTTTCTTT. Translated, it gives CASSLKGLAFF.

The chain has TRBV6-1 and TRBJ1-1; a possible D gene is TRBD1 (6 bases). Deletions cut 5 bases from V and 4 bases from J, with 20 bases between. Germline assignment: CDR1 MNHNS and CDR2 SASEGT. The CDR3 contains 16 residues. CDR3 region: CASSNLRIKGGTEAFF. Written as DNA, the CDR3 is TGTGCCAGCAGTAATCTTAGGATAAAAGGGGGCACTGAAGCTTTCTTT.

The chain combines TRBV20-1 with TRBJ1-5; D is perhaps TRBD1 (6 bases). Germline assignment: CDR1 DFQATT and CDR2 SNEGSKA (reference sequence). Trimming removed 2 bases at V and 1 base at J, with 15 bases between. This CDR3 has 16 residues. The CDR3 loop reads CSARFRGTPSNQPQHF. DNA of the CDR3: TGCAGTGCTAGATTCAGAGGGACACCGAGCAATCAGCCCCAGCATTTT.

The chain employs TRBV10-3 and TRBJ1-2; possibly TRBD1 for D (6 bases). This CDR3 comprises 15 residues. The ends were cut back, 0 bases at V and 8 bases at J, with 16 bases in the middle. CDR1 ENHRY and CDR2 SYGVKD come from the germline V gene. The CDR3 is CAISESWRGGRGYTF. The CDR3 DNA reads TGTGCCATCAGTGAGTCGTGGCGCGGGGGGCGAGGCTACACCTTC.

CDR3 sequence reads: CASSSRQEWSGTSGANVLTF. The CDR3 DNA reads as TGCGCCAGCAGCTCCCGGCAGGAATGGAGCGGAACCTCTGGGGCCAACGTCCTGACTTTC. The V and J genes are TRBV5-1 and TRBJ2-6, with a weak D call TRBD2 (5 bases). The CDR3 spans 20 residues. The V end was cut by 3 bases, the J end by 0 bases, with 22 bases between. Germline V gene data show CDR1 as SGHRS and CDR2 as YFSETQ.

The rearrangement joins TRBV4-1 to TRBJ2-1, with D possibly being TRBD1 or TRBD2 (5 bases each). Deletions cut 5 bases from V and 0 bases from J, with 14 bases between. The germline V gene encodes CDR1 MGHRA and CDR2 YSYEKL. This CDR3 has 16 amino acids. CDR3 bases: TGCGCCAGCAGCTCTGACTCGAGGGGCTCCTACAATGAGCAGTTCTTC. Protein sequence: CASSSDSRGSYNEQFF.

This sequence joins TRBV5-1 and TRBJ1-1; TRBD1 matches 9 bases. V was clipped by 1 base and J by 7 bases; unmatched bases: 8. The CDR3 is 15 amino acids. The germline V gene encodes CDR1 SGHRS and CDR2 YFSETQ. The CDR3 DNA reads TGCGCCAGCAGCTTGTTCGGGACAGGGACCTATGAAGCTTTCTTT. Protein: CASSLFGTGTYEAFF.

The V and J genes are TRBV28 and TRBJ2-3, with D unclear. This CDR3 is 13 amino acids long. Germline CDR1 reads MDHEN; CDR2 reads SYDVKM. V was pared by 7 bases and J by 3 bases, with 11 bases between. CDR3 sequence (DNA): TGTGCCAGCAACCTCTTGACAACAGATACGCAGTATTTT. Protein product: CASNLLTTDTQYF.

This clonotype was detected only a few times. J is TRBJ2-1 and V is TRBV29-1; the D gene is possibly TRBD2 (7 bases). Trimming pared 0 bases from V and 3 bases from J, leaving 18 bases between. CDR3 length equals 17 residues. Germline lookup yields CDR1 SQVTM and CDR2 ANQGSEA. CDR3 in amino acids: CSVEDGGVRGNYNEQFF. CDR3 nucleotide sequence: TGCAGCGTTGAAGATGGGGGGGTGAGGGGGAACTACAATGAGCAGTTCTTC.

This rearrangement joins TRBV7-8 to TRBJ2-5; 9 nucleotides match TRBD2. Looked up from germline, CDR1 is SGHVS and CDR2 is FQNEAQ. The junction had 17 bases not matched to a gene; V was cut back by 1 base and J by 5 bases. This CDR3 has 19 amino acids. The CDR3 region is CASSLVLLIAGETRETQYF. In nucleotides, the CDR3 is TGTGCCAGCAGCTTAGTGTTATTGATAGCGGGGGAAACTCGGGAGACCCAGTACTTC.

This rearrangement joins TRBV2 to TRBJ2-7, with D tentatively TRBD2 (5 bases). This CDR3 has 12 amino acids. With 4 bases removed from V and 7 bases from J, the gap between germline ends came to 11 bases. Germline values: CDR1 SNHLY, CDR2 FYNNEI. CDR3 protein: CASSVRTGEQYV. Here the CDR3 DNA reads TGTGCCAGCAGTGTAAGAACGGGGGAGCAGTACGTC.

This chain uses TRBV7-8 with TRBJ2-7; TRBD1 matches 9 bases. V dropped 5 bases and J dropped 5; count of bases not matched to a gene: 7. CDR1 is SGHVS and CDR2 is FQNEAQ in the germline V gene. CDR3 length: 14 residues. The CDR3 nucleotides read TGTGCCAGCAGCGGGTACAGGGGGCTTCACGAGCAGTACTTC. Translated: CASSGYRGLHEQYF.

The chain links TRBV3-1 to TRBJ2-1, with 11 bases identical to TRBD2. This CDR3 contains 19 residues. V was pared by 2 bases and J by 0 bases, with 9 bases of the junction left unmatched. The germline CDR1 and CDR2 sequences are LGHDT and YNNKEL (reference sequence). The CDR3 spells CASSQLGLAADRSYNEQFF. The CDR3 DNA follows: TGTGCCAGCAGCCAATTGGGACTAGCGGCAGACCGCTCCTACAATGAGCAGTTCTTC.

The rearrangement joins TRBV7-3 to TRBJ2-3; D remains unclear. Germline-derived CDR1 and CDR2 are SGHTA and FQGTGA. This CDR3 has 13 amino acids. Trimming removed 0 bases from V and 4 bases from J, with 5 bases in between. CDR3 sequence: CASSLTAPDTQYF. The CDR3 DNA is TGTGCCAGCAGCTTAACGGCCCCAGATACGCAGTATTTT.